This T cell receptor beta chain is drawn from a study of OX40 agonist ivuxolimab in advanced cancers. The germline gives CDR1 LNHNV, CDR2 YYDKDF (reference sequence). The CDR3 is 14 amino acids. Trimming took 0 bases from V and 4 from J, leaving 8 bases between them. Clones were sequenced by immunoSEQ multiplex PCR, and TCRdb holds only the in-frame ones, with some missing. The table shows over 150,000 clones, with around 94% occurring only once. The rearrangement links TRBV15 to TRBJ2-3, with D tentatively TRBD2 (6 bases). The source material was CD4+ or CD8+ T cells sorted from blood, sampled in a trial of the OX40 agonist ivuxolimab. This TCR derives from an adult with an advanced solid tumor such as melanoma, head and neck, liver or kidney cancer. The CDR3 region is CATSRDGGADTQYF. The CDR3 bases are TGTGCCACCAGCAGAGATGGAGGGGCAGATACGCAGTATTTT.